This TCR beta chain was recorded in a study of shared clonotypes between healthy human individuals. Study information: The donor group consisted of two women and a few men, aged 18 to 49.

The naive CD8 fraction comprised CD45RO-negative cells positively selected for CCR7 and excluded terminally differentiated effector memory CD45RA+ cells. The study enrolled healthy HIV-negative adults without recent acute infections or vaccinations as donors. Libraries were prepared by immunoSEQ multiplex PCR; TCRdb keeps only in-frame clonotypes and omits some of them. The profile covers about 2,100,000 clones, with just over 90% appearing a single time and about 1.8% taken by the ten largest. The CDR3 is 14 amino acids. In germline, CDR1 is LNHNV, CDR2 YYDKDF (reference sequence). V lost 8 bases, J lost 0 bases, and 4 bases stayed unmatched.

Sequencing was done on a sample of naive CD8+ T cells from PBMCs. The chain couples TRBV15 to TRBJ2-1; 7 positions match TRBD2. This receptor was taken from a young man in good health. Some clones in this sample may be carry-over from other donors' samples. CDR3 region: CATYERGSYNEQFF. CDR3 sequence (DNA): TGTGCCACCTACGAGCGGGGCTCCTACAATGAGCAGTTCTTC.